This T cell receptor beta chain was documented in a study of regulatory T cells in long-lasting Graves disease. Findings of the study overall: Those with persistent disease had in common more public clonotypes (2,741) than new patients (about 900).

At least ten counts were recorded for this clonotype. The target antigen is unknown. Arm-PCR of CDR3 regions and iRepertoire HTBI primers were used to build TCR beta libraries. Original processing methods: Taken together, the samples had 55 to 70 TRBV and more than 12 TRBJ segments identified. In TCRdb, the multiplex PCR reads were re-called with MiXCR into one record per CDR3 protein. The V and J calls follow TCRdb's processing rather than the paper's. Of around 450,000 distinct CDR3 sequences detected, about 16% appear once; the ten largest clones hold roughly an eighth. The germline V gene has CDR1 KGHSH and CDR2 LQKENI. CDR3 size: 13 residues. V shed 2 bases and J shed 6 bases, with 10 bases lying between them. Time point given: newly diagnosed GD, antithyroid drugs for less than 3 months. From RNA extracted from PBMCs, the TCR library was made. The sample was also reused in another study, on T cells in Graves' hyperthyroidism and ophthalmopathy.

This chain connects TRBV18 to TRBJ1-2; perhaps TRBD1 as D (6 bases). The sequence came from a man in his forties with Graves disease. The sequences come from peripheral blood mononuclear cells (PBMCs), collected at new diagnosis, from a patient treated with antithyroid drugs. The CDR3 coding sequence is TGTGCCAGCTCACCAAACGGGGGCGATGGCTACACCTTC. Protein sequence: CASSPNGGDGYTF. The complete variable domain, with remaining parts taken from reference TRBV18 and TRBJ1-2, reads NAGVMQNPRHLVRRRGQEARLRCSPMKGHSHVYWYRQLPEEGLKFMVYLQKENIIDESGMPKERFSAEFPKEGPSILRIQQVVRGDSAAYFCASSPNGGDGYTFGSGTRLTVV.